This section outlines one T cell receptor (beta chain) sequence together with its context. Its antigen is unidentified. Every TCR beta cDNA library bore unique molecular identifiers. Each CDR3 protein gets one entry after TCRdb re-called the PCR reads with MiXCR. This repertoire shows about 620,000 distinct CDR3 sequences, about 40% found once; its top ten account for 1.5% to 2%. The germline V gene has CDR1 DFQATT and CDR2 SNEGSKA (reference sequence). J was trimmed by 1 base and V by 6 bases; bases with no gene match: 10. CDR3 length equals 15 residues. This sample is part of a study of post-analysis software for immune sequencing data. Study-level points and caveats: By F measure, samples from a shared preparation batch strongly co-clustered. The five TRBV segments detected at higher frequency in patients than in controls included TRBV5-6, TRBV5-1 and TRBV20-1.

The sequenced sample consisted of blood. This chain links TRBV20-1 with TRBJ2-5; 8 positions agree with TRBD2. This sequence was found in a girl between 5 and 17 years old with multiple sclerosis. The CDR3 DNA is TGCAGTGCCGAGGGTGCGGGGGGCCTCCAAGAGACCCAGTACTTC. It translates to CSAEGAGGLQETQYF.